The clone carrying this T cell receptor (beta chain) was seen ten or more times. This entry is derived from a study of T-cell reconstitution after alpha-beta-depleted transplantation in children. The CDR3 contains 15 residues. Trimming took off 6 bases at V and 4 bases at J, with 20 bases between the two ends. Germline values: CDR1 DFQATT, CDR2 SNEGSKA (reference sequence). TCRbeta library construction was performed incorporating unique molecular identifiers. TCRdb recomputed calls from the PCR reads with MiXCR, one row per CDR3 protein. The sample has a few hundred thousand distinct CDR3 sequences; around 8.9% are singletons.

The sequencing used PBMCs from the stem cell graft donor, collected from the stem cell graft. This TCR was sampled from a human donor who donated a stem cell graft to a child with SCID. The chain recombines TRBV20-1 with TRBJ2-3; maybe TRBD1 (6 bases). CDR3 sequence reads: CSAIEGRGVPDTQYF. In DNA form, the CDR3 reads TGCAGTGCAATAGAAGGCAGGGGAGTGCCAGATACGCAGTATTTT.